Listed here is a single T cell receptor (beta chain). The target antigen is unknown. Researchers divided each subset's genomic DNA evenly across several immunoSEQ plates. This table comes from immunoSEQ multiplex PCR, and its TCRdb copy is limited to in-frame clones, with some not included. The sample yields about 1 million clones, 75% to 85% seen once. The data originate from a study of shared clonotypes between healthy human individuals. Turning to the study itself: Three plates were used per donor for CD4 naive, three for CD4 memory, two for CD8 naive and one for CD8 memory. General study points: Sharing of clonotypes among donors was expected to vary with sequencing depth.

Into CD45RA+ naive and CD45RA-negative memory subsets, the CD4+ cells were split. There are 12 residues in the CDR3. V dropped 2 bases and J dropped 6 bases, with 5 bases sitting between them. From germline, CDR1 is SGHTA and CDR2 FQGNSA. The sequence derives from a man between 18 and 35 years old in good health. Some clones in this sample may be carry-over from other donors' samples. V usage is TRBV7-2 and J usage is TRBJ1-5; no reliable D call. The sample consisted of memory CD4+ T cells from PBMCs. Noted subset: CD45RA-negative fraction. The CDR3 here is CASSLWPQPQHF. The CDR3 region has the DNA TGTGCCAGCAGCTTATGGCCTCAGCCCCAGCATTTT.